The present T cell receptor (beta chain) was sequenced within a study of graft-versus-host responses after intestinal transplantation (dated by TCRdb to the early 2020s). Describing the broader study: The transplants that recipients got were multivisceral, liver-intestinal, or isolated intestinal. All recipients received anti-thymocyte globulin induction followed by maintenance tacrolimus and steroids for 3 to 4 years. Graft-versus-host and host-versus-graft alloreactive T cell clones were tracked in the graft, circulation and bone marrow after intestinal transplantation using bulk TCR-beta CDR3 sequencing. Alloreactive clones were identified by sequencing pre-transplant mixed lymphocyte reaction products and comparing them with unstimulated pre-transplant donor and recipient T cells. The cohort enrolled about two dozen intestinal transplant recipients, one of whom was a retransplant, and a few patients without pretransplant specimens were excluded. Donor T cell macrochimerism was defined as a peak of at least 4% donor T cells among recipient peripheral blood mononuclear cells. Rather than being sequenced by the commercial service, samples from a few later patients were sequenced in-house on an Illumina MiSeq and processed with MiXCR.

The full study reports these points: The conclusions were limited by the relatively low number and heterogeneity of the intestinal transplant patients. GvH clones were found in recipient bone marrow, and some of the GvH clones appeared earlier in ileal mucosa or blood, which is consistent with an intestinal mucosal origin. Patients with donor T cell macrochimerism had high GvH to HvG T cell clonal ratios in their allografts. Early after transplant, declines in HvG clones were associated with peak levels of circulating GvH clones.

Worth noting for this clone: What this receptor recognizes is not known. Within one base of it there is no much larger clone, and no base qualities were kept.

V is clipped by 6 bases and J by 4 bases, and the sequence between their germline boundaries is 15 bases long. From the cysteine through the phenylalanine, the CDR3 covers 14 amino acids. This entry keeps only the CDR3 DNA: 42 bases, framed from base 1. The CDR1 and CDR2 encoded by the germline V gene are MNHEY and SVGAGI. To isolate intraepithelial and lamina propria lymphocytes from graft specimens, dithiothreitol, EDTA incubations and collagenase D digestion were used. Bulk TCR-beta sequencing was performed on serial intestinal graft biopsy specimens collected as late as 600 days after transplant. The protocol used for the library was the immunoSEQ multiplex PCR assay. For most patients, high-throughput TCR-beta CDR3 sequencing of genomic DNA was performed by Adaptive Biotechnologies. The study's processing was this. TCR sequencing data for 18 patients were retrieved from Adaptive's ImmunoSEQ software; three other patients were processed with MiXCR and VDJtools. CDR3 nucleotide sequences shared between donor and recipient were removed because their origin could not be assigned. Alloreactive clones required at least 2-fold expansion over unstimulated cells and minimum CFSE-low frequency of 0.002% (template counts) or 0.001% (read counts). A clone was considered mappable if detected in the sequenced pre-transplant spleen, lymph node, or MLR CFSE-low populations of the donor or recipient. The cumulative frequency of alloreactive clones was calculated as a percentage of all sequences, weighted by copy number. TCRdb's version of the immuneACCESS table is confined to in-frame rearrangements and falls short of the full clone set. An unresolved V gene accounts for under half of the shortfall where checked; the remainder is of unknown origin. That table is the source of V, J and clone size, and D and trimming were worked out from the DNA. The sample table records 11,000 to 15,000 clones; about 67% of these occur just once. The leading ten clones occupy around 6.8% of the sample.

The TCR comes from a human patient who received an intestinal transplant, so some T cells may come from the graft donor. The rearrangement joined TRBV6-5 to TRBJ1-1; TRBD1 could be the D gene, as 6 bases match. Source: ileum tissue, taken 16 days after intestinal transplant. CDR3 protein: CASSPVGHGTEAFF. The sequence in DNA is TGTGCCAGCAGCCCTGTGGGACACGGCACTGAAGCTTTCTTT.